Shown below are 22 T cell receptor beta chains from a single sample sequenced in a study of human T cells and chemical hapten exposure. Time point described: pre-sensitization, week 0. As to treatment: therapeutic diphenylcyclopropenone sensitization with weekly scalp DPC. Each CDR3 protein is one row after TCRdb ran MiXCR on the RACE reads. The data contain more than 250,000 distinct CDR3 sequences, 8.6% of them singletons. The sequences come from whole blood, collected in connection with sensitization to the hapten diphenylcyclopropenone (DPC). These receptors all stem from a woman between 40 and 55 years old with alopecia areata. Some clones in this sample may be carry-over from other donors' samples.

Many counts were recorded for this clonotype. The chain has TRBV3-1 and TRBJ1-5; D unclear. Germline CDR1 is LGHDT and CDR2 is YNNKEL (reference sequence). V lost 1 base and J lost 6, with 4 bases in between. The CDR3 sequence is 12 residues long. The CDR3 coding sequence is TGTGCCAGCAGCCAAGGGCCTCAGCCCCAGCATTTT. It encodes CASSQGPQPQHF. The full variable domain, in which reference TRBV3-1 and TRBJ1-5 provide the parts outside the CDR3, is DTAVSQTPKYLVTQMGNDKSIKCEQNLGHDTMYWYKQDSKKFLKIMFSYNNKELIINETVPNRFSPKSPDKAHLNLHINSLELGDSAVYFCASSQGPQPQHFGDGTRLSIL.

The genes are TRBV5-1 and TRBJ2-7; D gene ambiguous. CDR3 length: 15 amino acids. Germline CDR1 and CDR2: SGHRS and YFSETQ. The V and J ends lost 0 bases and 3 bases respectively, with 13 bases between them. The CDR3 spells CASSLEQRRYYEQYF. The CDR3 DNA is TGCGCCAGCAGCTTGGAGCAGCGTCGTTACTACGAGCAGTACTTC.

The chain links TRBV11-2 to TRBJ2-5; 7 bases fit TRBD2. The trim removed 6 bases at V and 5 bases at J, leaving 9 bases unmatched. The CDR3 loop spans 14 amino acids. Germline assignment: CDR1 SGHAT and CDR2 FQNNGV. CDR3 residues: CASSSVRGRETQYF. Here the CDR3 DNA reads TGTGCCAGCAGTTCAGTGCGGGGGAGGGAGACCCAGTACTTC.

The chain has TRBV4-3 and TRBJ1-2, with a weak D call TRBD1 (5 bases). CDR1 is LGHNA, CDR2 YSLEER, per germline. This CDR3 is 15 amino acids long. With 0 bases removed from V and 4 bases from J, the gap between germline ends came to 12 bases. CDR3 amino acids: CASSQDLGAPYGYTF. The CDR3 nucleotides read TGCGCCAGCAGCCAAGATCTCGGGGCCCCCTATGGCTACACCTTC.

The V gene is TRBV7-9, the J gene TRBJ1-2; 8 bases agree with TRBD1. This CDR3 spans 14 amino acids. Germline lookup yields CDR1 SEHNR and CDR2 FQNEAQ (reference sequence). The V gene end was trimmed by 5 bases and the J gene end by 4 bases; junction bases not matched to a gene: 6. This CDR3 is CASSPQGQVYGYTF. The DNA of the CDR3 is TGTGCCAGCAGCCCTCAGGGACAGGTCTATGGCTACACCTTC.

The chain has TRBV4-1 and TRBJ2-6; no clear D. CDR3 size: 15 residues. V was clipped by 0 bases and J by 3 bases, with 6 bases between them. CDR1 and CDR2 from the germline V gene are MGHRA and YSYEKL. The CDR3 nucleotides are TGCGCCAGCAGCCAAGAAGGGAATGGGGCCAACGTCCTGACTTTC. Protein sequence: CASSQEGNGANVLTF.

This clonotype was counted a few times. The rearrangement joins TRBV7-2 to TRBJ2-7, with 8 nucleotides matching TRBD2. This CDR3 contains 14 residues. With V trimmed by 6 bases and J by 2 bases, 6 bases remained unmatched. Germline values: CDR1 SGHTA, CDR2 FQGNSA. This CDR3 reads CASSWISGAYEQYF. DNA of the CDR3: TGTGCCAGCAGTTGGATTAGCGGGGCCTACGAGCAGTACTTC.

This clonotype was recorded a few times. The J gene is TRBJ2-5, the V gene TRBV6-1; no reliable D call. The germline gives CDR1 MNHNS, CDR2 SASEGT. Trimming took off 10 bases at V and 0 bases at J, with 12 bases between the two ends. The CDR3 totals 13 residues. CDR3 DNA: TGTGCCACCTCTTACACTTACCAAGAGACCCAGTACTTC. As protein: CATSYTYQETQYF.

This clonotype was detected a few times. The rearrangement uses TRBV7-3 and TRBJ2-2; TRBD2 matches at 7 bases. V shed 5 bases and J 6 bases; nucleotides not matched to a gene: 12. From germline, CDR1 is SGHTA and CDR2 FQGTGA. This CDR3 contains 16 residues. The CDR3 bases are TGTGCCAGCAGCCCAAGGAGACTAGCTGGATCCGGGGAGCTGTTTTTT. This sequence encodes CASSPRRLAGSGELFF.

This clonotype was counted many times. The chain couples TRBV6-5 to TRBJ2-1; 12 positions agree with TRBD2. Germline lookup yields CDR1 MNHEY and CDR2 SVGAGI. This CDR3 contains 15 residues. With 4 bases clipped from V and 7 bases from J, the junction kept 5 bases outside the gene matches. CDR3 DNA: TGTGCCAGCAGTTTACTAGCGGGAGGTTCAAATGAGCAGTTCTTC. As protein: CASSLLAGGSNEQFF.

The V and J genes are TRBV24-1 and TRBJ2-1; 8 bases map to TRBD2. The J segment lost 10 bases and the V segment lost 2 bases, leaving 6 bases of the junction unmatched. The length of the CDR3 is 14 residues. Germline CDR1 is KGHDR and CDR2 is SFDVKD. DNA for the CDR3: TGTGCCACCAGTGATTACGCGGGAGGAATGGAGCAGTTCTTC. As protein: CATSDYAGGMEQFF.

The chain links TRBV7-9 to TRBJ1-4; 9 bases match TRBD1. V was clipped by 3 bases and J by 5 bases; unmatched bases: 1. The CDR3 consists of 14 residues. Germline assignment: CDR1 SEHNR and CDR2 FQNEAQ (reference sequence). CDR3 protein: CASSFDRGNEKLFF. For the CDR3, the DNA is TGTGCCAGCAGCTTTGACAGGGGGAATGAAAAACTGTTTTTT. The variable domain in full, completed from reference TRBV7-9 and TRBJ1-4, reads DTGVSQNPRHKITKRGQNVTFRCDPISEHNRLYWYRQTLGQGPEFLTYFQNEAQLEKSRLLSDRFSAERPKGSFSTLEIQRTEQGDSAMYLCASSFDRGNEKLFFGSGTQLSVL.

The chain links TRBV11-3 to TRBJ2-3; 7 bases line up with TRBD1. Germline trimming cut 5 bases from V and 2 bases from J; bases unmatched to any gene: 7. Germline values: CDR1 SGHNT, CDR2 YENEEA. The CDR3 runs 15 residues. CDR3 coding DNA: TGTGCCAGCAGCCTCGGCCAGGGGGACACAGATACGCAGTATTTT. Its protein is CASSLGQGDTDTQYF. Looking up the rest from reference TRBV11-3 and TRBJ2-3 gives the full variable domain: EAGVVQSPRYKIIEKKQPVAFWCNPISGHNTLYWYLQNLGQGPELLIRYENEEAVDDSQLPKDRFSAERLKGVDSTLKIQPAELGDSAVYLCASSLGQGDTDTQYFGPGTRLTVL.

This clonotype was seen at least ten times. The rearrangement links TRBV6-1 to TRBJ2-4; TRBD2 matches at 9 bases. The CDR3 is made up of 16 amino acids. The V gene's germline CDR1 is MNHNS and CDR2 SASEGT. V trimming: 1 base; J trimming: 8 bases; junction bases outside the gene matches: 9. The CDR3 DNA reads TGTGCCAGCAGTGAAGGCGTAGCGGGAGCAGGATACATTCAGTACTTC. It translates to CASSEGVAGAGYIQYF.

This clonotype has a count of ten or more. This chain joins TRBV5-6 and TRBJ2-1; D is undetermined. Germline loops: CDR1 SGHDT, CDR2 YYEEEE. V was pared by 4 bases and J by 0 bases, with 17 bases between. This CDR3 has 17 residues. This CDR3 reads CASSLTSYASSYNEQFF. CDR3 nucleotides: TGTGCCAGCAGCCTGACCAGTTATGCCAGCTCCTACAATGAGCAGTTCTTC.

This clonotype appeared many times. V is TRBV20-1 and J is TRBJ1-1; D is uncertain. Trimming shortened V by 1 base and J by 10 bases, and 10 bases separated the two germline ends. Germline values: CDR1 DFQATT, CDR2 SNEGSKA (reference sequence). CDR3 length: 11 residues. The CDR3: CSARGGVVAFF. CDR3 nucleotides: TGCAGTGCTAGAGGGGGTGTGGTAGCTTTCTTT.

The V gene is TRBV7-2, the J gene TRBJ1-6; 7 nucleotides agree with TRBD1. Germline loops: CDR1 SGHTA, CDR2 FQGNSA. This CDR3 has 16 residues. V lost 5 bases to trimming and J lost 7 bases; unmatched junction nucleotides: 11. The DNA of the CDR3 is TGTGCCAGCAGCGCCACCGCAGGGGGTTGGAATTCACCCCTCCACTTT. Translating it yields CASSATAGGWNSPLHF.

The chain is built from TRBV20-1 and TRBJ1-6; D not resolved. Deletions cut 0 bases from V and 6 bases from J, with 15 bases between. The CDR3 sequence is 16 residues long. The germline V gene encodes CDR1 DFQATT and CDR2 SNEGSKA (reference sequence). This CDR3 is CSARDIRKGGNSPLHF. The DNA of the CDR3 is TGCAGTGCTAGAGATATCAGGAAGGGTGGTAATTCACCCCTCCACTTT.

This clonotype was detected ten times or more. The chain carries TRBV7-2 and TRBJ1-1, with no clear D. CDR3 length: 14 amino acids. Trimming took off 2 bases at V and 4 bases at J, with 11 bases between the two ends. The germline CDR1 and CDR2 sequences are SGHTA and FQGNSA. CDR3 residues: CASSLMGRGTEAFF. CDR3 nucleotides: TGTGCCAGCAGCTTAATGGGTCGTGGCACTGAAGCTTTCTTT.

The chain employs TRBV29-1 and TRBJ2-7, with TRBD2 identical over 8 bases. Germline V gene sequence: CDR1 SQVTM, CDR2 ANQGSEA. The CDR3 totals 13 residues. The V gene end was trimmed by 3 bases and the J gene end by 3 bases; junction bases not matched to a gene: 4. The CDR3 sequence is CSVESGSSYEQYF. CDR3 DNA sequence: TGCAGCGTTGAGAGCGGGAGCAGCTACGAGCAGTACTTC.

The chain uses TRBV24-1 and TRBJ2-7, with a tentative D call TRBD1 (5 bases). The CDR3 covers 13 residues. Trimming removed 4 bases at V and 4 bases at J, with 10 bases between. The germline CDR1 and CDR2 sequences are KGHDR and SFDVKD. CDR3 region: CATSEGAEYEQYF. The CDR3 nucleotides read TGTGCCACCAGTGAAGGGGCGGAATACGAGCAGTACTTC.

The sample holds a few counts of this clonotype. CDR3 sequence: CSDLLAGVETQYF. The DNA of the CDR3 is TGCAGCGACCTACTAGCGGGAGTAGAGACCCAGTACTTC. This chain links TRBV29-1 with TRBJ2-5; 11 bases match TRBD2. The CDR3 runs 13 residues. In germline, CDR1 is SQVTM, CDR2 ANQGSEA. The V gene end was trimmed by 7 bases and the J gene end by 4 bases; junction bases not matched to a gene: 5.